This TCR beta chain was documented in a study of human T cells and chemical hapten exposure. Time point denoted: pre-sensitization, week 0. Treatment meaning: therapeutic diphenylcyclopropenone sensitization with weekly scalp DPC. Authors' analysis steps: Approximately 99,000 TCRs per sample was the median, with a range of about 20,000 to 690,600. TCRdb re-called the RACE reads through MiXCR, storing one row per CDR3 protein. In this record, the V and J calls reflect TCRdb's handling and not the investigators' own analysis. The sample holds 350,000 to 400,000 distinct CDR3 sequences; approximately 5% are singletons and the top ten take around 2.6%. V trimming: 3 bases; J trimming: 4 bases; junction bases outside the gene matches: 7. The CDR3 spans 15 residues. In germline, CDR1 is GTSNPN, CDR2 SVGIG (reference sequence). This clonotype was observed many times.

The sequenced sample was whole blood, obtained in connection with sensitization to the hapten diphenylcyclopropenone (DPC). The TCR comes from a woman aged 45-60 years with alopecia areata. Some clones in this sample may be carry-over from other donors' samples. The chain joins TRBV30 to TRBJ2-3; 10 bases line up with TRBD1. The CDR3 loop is CAWRRDRGQADTQYF. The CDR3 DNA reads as TGTGCCTGGAGGCGGGACAGGGGACAGGCAGATACGCAGTATTTT.